Listed below are T cell receptor beta chains from one sample, sequenced in a study of blood T cell repertoires in COVID-19. Some clones are missing from TCRdb's copy, which holds only in-frame ones; the method was immunoSEQ multiplex PCR. The sample includes about 39,000 clones, 60% to 85% of them seen just once. Sequencing was performed on peripheral blood. These receptors were taken from a man in his 70s with active or convalescent COVID-19. CDR3s include the opening cysteine and the closing phenylalanine or tryptophan. A D gene is named only where the DNA matches it firmly. Clone size, where shown, is once, few, many, or a class for clones that have expanded.

size,V,J,D,CDR3,DNA
.,TRBV11-2,TRBJ2-1,.,CASSISPQSGNEQFF,TGTGCCAGCAGCATTTCACCTCAGAGCGGTAATGAGCAGTTCTTC
.,TRBV30,TRBJ1-5,TRBD1,CAWSGGTGSNQPQHF,TGTGCCTGGAGTGGAGGGACAGGGAGCAATCAGCCCCAGCATTTT
.,TRBV9,TRBJ2-7,TRBD1,CASSVATGAATYEQYF,TGTGCCAGCAGCGTAGCTACAGGGGCCGCAACCTACGAGCAGTACTTC
.,TRBV10-1,TRBJ1-1,.,CASSERQSTEAFF,TGCGCCAGCAGTGAAAGACAGAGCACTGAAGCTTTCTTT
.,TRBV11-2,TRBJ2-7,TRBD1,CASSSLSGTGPLEQYF,TGTGCCAGCAGCTCTCTTTCAGGGACAGGCCCTCTCGAGCAGTACTTC
.,TRBV20-1,TRBJ1-2,.,CSASQDGGAGYTF,TGCAGTGCTAGTCAGGACGGGGGGGCCGGCTACACCTTC
few,TRBV27,TRBJ1-2,TRBD1,CASSVAGTGDGYTF,TGTGCCAGCAGTGTCGCGGGGACAGGGGATGGCTACACCTTC
.,TRBV11-3,TRBJ1-1,.,CASSFNGASTEAFF,TGTGCCAGCAGCTTTAACGGTGCTAGCACTGAAGCTTTCTTT
few,TRBV7-9,TRBJ2-3,.,CASSLAVTWDTQYF,TGTGCCAGCAGCTTAGCGGTGACTTGGGATACGCAGTATTTT
once,TRBV2,TRBJ1-6,TRBD1,CASSLTLTGGSPLHF,TGTGCCAGCAGTCTAACCCTGACAGGGGGATCACCCCTCCACTTT
.,TRBV6-1,TRBJ1-5,.,CASSEMPAGNQPQHF,TGTGCCAGCAGTGAGATGCCAGCGGGCAATCAGCCCCAGCATTTT
.,TRBV11-1,TRBJ2-2,.,CASGREAGELFF,TGTGCCAGCGGCAGGGAGGCCGGGGAGCTGTTTTTT
.,TRBV6-1,TRBJ1-6,TRBD1,CASSVTGGSNSPLHF,TGTGCCAGCAGTGTGACAGGGGGAAGTAATTCACCCCTCCACTTT
.,TRBV3-1/TRBV3-2,TRBJ1-6,.,CASSRGRGNNSPLHF,TGTGCCAGCAGCCGGGGAAGGGGTAACAATTCACCCCTCCACTTT
.,TRBV11-2,TRBJ1-2,.,CASTIGVGPSYGYTF,TGTGCCAGCACCATTGGGGTGGGGCCCTCTTATGGCTACACCTTC
.,TRBV28,TRBJ2-1,.,CASSPGWNEQFF,TGTGCCAGCAGTCCAGGGTGGAATGAGCAGTTCTTC
.,TRBV3-1/TRBV3-2,TRBJ1-4,.,CASSDLTGKGEKLFF,TGTGCCAGCAGCGATTTGACAGGAAAAGGAGAAAAACTGTTTTTT
.,TRBV7-9,TRBJ1-2,.,CASSGGDERGNYGYTF,TGTGCCAGCAGTGGAGGGGACGAACGTGGGAACTATGGCTACACCTTC
few,TRBV2,TRBJ1-2,.,CASEGVKTGSYTF,TGTGCCAGCGAGGGCGTAAAAACCGGGAGCTACACCTTC
.,TRBV7-2,TRBJ1-6,TRBD1,CASSLGTVNSPLHF,TGTGCCAGCAGCTTGGGGACAGTGAATTCACCCCTCCACTTT
.,TRBV28,TRBJ1-5,TRBD1,CASSSPTRDRGKPQHF,TGTGCCAGCAGTTCACCGACTCGGGACAGGGGAAAGCCCCAGCATTTT
.,TRBV9,TRBJ2-1,.,CASSADGSSYNEQFF,TGTGCCAGCAGCGCGGACGGGAGCTCCTACAATGAGCAGTTCTTC
.,TRBV4-1,TRBJ1-4,TRBD1,CASSQENRGQGEKLFF,TGCGCCAGCAGCCAAGAAAACAGGGGGCAGGGTGAAAAACTGTTTTTT
.,TRBV7-2,TRBJ2-3,TRBD2,CASSFSSGGLDTQYF,TGTGCCAGCAGCTTCTCTAGCGGGGGGCTAGATACGCAGTATTTT
.,TRBV30,TRBJ1-6,.,CAWSSNLETPLHF,TGTGCCTGGAGTTCAAACCTGGAGACACCCCTCCACTTT
.,TRBV4-2,TRBJ2-1,.,CASSQGTSSYNEQFF,TGTGCCAGCAGCCAAGGTACTAGCTCCTACAATGAGCAGTTCTTC
.,TRBV5-1,TRBJ1-6,TRBD1,CASSTRPGQDISPLHF,TGCGCCAGCAGCACGCGACCGGGACAGGACATCTCACCCCTCCACTTT
once,TRBV4-1,TRBJ2-3,TRBD2,CASSQVSGGAVRDTQYF,TGCGCCAGCAGCCAGGTGAGCGGGGGGGCCGTGAGAGATACGCAGTATTTT
once,TRBV2,TRBJ2-2,.,CASSLDRTSTGELFF,TGTGCCAGCAGTCTGGACAGAACGAGCACCGGGGAGCTGTTTTTT
.,TRBV7-9,TRBJ1-3,.,CASSVSRGGANTIYF,TGTGCCAGCAGCGTCTCTAGGGGTGGTGCGAACACCATATATTTT
.,TRBV19,TRBJ1-2,TRBD1,CASSRRDRVYGYTF,TGTGCCAGTAGTCGCCGGGACAGAGTCTATGGCTACACCTTC
few,TRBV19,TRBJ2-1,TRBD1,CASTREGASYNEQFF,TGTGCCAGTACAAGAGAGGGGGCGTCCTACAATGAGCAGTTCTTC
.,TRBV28,TRBJ2-5,.,CASSSPAAGLGETQYF,TGTGCCAGCAGTTCGCCAGCCGCAGGGTTGGGGGAGACCCAGTACTTC
.,TRBV7-3,TRBJ2-3,.,CASSFSSTDTQYF,TGTGCCAGCAGCTTCTCTAGCACAGATACGCAGTATTTT
.,TRBV7-6,TRBJ1-1,.,CASSSGGNTEAFF,TGTGCCAGCAGCTCCGGTGGGAACACTGAAGCTTTCTTT
.,TRBV3-1/TRBV3-2,TRBJ2-5,TRBD1,CASSQDVGTGIETQYF,TGTGCCAGCAGCCAAGATGTTGGGACAGGGATAGAGACCCAGTACTTC